A single sample is the source of the 6 T cell receptor beta chains below, sequenced in a study of cytomegalovirus exposure and HLA in healthy donors. This PCR relied on a set of 60 Vbeta primers and 13 Jbeta primers. Using immunoSEQ multiplex PCR, the repertoire was profiled, and TCRdb retains in-frame clones only, with some absent. The sample lists 250,000 to 350,000 clones, 80% occurring once. Sequences were obtained from PBMCs. All receptors derive from a girl aged 2 to 9 in good health and CMV-seronegative.

The chain joins TRBV6-1 to TRBJ2-5; D perhaps matches TRBD2 (6 bases). This CDR3 is built from 13 residues. CDR1 and CDR2 from the germline V gene are MNHNS and SASEGT. Trimming removed 4 bases from V and 5 bases from J, with 11 bases in between. Written as DNA, the CDR3 is TGTGCCAGCAGTGTAGGAGGGTTGGAGACCCAGTACTTC. Translating gives CASSVGGLETQYF.

A remark on this clone: At one of its ends the junction is not consistent with the germline gene, which may arise from a read error. J is TRBJ2-7 and V is TRBV2; 14 bases map to TRBD2. The CDR3 has 14 amino acids. Germline lookup yields CDR1 SNHLY and CDR2 FYNNEI. The CDR3 region has the DNA TGTGCCAGCAGTGAAGGACTAGCGGGAGGGCGTTCGGACTTC. Amino acids: CASSEGLAGGRSDF.

The chain recombines TRBV7-9 with TRBJ2-3; 8 bases line up with TRBD2. V was pared by 6 bases and J by 5 bases, with 13 bases of the junction left unmatched. Germline loops: CDR1 SEHNR, CDR2 FQNEAQ (reference sequence). This CDR3 comprises 16 residues. CDR3 protein: CASSPDRGLGVDTQYF. The CDR3 DNA follows: TGTGCCAGCAGTCCCGACCGGGGACTAGGTGTAGATACGCAGTATTTT.

The V call is TRBV5-1, the J call TRBJ2-2; 7 bases fit TRBD2. From germline, CDR1 is SGHRS and CDR2 YFSETQ. The CDR3 extends over 15 amino acids. Trimming removed 4 bases from V and 6 bases from J; junction bases left unmatched: 9. DNA of the CDR3: TGCGCCAGCAGCAACATCCGACTAGCTGCCGGGGAGCTGTTTTTT. Translated, it gives CASSNIRLAAGELFF.

V gene TRBV10-3 combines with J gene TRBJ2-7; 7 bases agree with TRBD2. The V segment lost 8 bases and the J segment 3 bases; nucleotides outside the gene matches: 13. CDR1 and CDR2 from the germline V gene are ENHRY and SYGVKD. CDR3 length: 15 amino acids. This CDR3 reads CAISYFREVLYEQYF. CDR3 sequence (DNA): TGTGCCATCTCGTATTTTCGGGAGGTTCTCTACGAGCAGTACTTC.

This chain uses TRBV13 with TRBJ2-7, with D unresolved. The CDR3 is made up of 11 amino acids. Trimming removed 4 bases at V and 4 bases at J, with 5 bases between. Germline CDR1 is PRHDT and CDR2 is FYEKMQ (reference sequence). In nucleotides, the CDR3 is TGTGCCAGCAGCTCAAAATACGAGCAGTACTTC. Translating gives CASSSKYEQYF.